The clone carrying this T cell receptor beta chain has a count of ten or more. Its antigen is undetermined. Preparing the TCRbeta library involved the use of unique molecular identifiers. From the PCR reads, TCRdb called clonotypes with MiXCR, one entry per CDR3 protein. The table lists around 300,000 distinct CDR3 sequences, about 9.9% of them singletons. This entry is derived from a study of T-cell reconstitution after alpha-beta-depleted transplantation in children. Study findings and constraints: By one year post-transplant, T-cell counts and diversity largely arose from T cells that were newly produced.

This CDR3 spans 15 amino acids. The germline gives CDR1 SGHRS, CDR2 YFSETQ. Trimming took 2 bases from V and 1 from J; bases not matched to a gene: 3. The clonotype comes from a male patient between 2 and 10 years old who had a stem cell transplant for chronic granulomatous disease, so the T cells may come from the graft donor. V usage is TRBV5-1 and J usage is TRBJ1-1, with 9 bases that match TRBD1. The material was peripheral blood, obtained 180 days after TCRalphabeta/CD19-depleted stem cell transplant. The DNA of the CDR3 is TGCGCCAGCAGCTTTCGGACAGGGGCGAACACTGAAGCTTTCTTT. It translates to CASSFRTGANTEAFF.